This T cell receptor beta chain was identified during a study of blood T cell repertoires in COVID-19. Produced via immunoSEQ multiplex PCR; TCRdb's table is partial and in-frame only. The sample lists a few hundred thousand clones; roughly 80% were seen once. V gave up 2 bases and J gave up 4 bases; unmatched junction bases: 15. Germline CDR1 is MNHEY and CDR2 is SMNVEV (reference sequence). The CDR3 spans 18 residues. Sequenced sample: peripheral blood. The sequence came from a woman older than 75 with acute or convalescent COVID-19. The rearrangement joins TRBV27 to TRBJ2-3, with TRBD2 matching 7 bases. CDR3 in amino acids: CASSLRREWEQVADTQYF. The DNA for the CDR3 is TGTGCCAGCAGTTTAAGGCGGGAGTGGGAACAAGTGGCAGATACGCAGTATTTT.